This TCR beta chain was documented in a study of T cell clonality in common variable immunodeficiency. Germline V gives CDR1 DFQATT, CDR2 SNEGSKA (reference sequence). CDR3 size: 16 residues. V lost 5 bases and J lost 2, with 20 bases in between. Regarding the study as a whole: Reportedly, TCR beta sequences from common variable immunodeficiency showed fewer deletions and N-nucleotide insertions.

This clone showed up many times. Antigen unknown. The CDR3 is cut off 3 residues early in the read; its end comes from the germline J gene. Heparinized whole blood, 5 to 8 ml, came from each donor. The repertoire was sequenced with immunoSEQ multiplex PCR; TCRdb's copy has only in-frame clones and lacks some. The repertoire consists of about 35,000 clones, none detected only once. The chain has TRBV20-1 and TRBJ2-3, with D perhaps TRBD1 (6 bases). The sequence came from a human donor with common variable immunodeficiency. Sequencing input: peripheral blood mononuclear cells. This chain's CDR3 is CSAPNRVTSLTDTQYF. CDR3 bases read: TGCAGTGCTCCAAACAGGGTAACAAGCCTCACAGATACG.